The 2 T cell receptor beta chains below all came from one sample that was sequenced in a study of blood T cells in healthy people across ages. It was with a sample-barcoded 5' primer and a J-beta primer mix that a second PCR of roughly 7 to 12 cycles was run. TCRdb passed the 5' RACE reads through MiXCR, listing each CDR3 protein once. The sample lists 700,000 to 900,000 distinct CDR3 sequences; roughly 26% were seen once. In addition, the sample was reused for a study of T cells of mothers and their children.

Sequencing was performed on blood. The receptor source for this set is a boy aged 5-17 years in good health.

V gene TRBV29-1 combines with J gene TRBJ2-4; D might be TRBD2 (6 bases). Germline CDR1 SQVTM, CDR2 ANQGSEA. The CDR3 has 13 amino acids. Trimming removed 6 bases at V and 3 bases at J, with 12 bases between. This CDR3 is CSVASVDKNIQYF. The CDR3 DNA sequence: TGCAGCGTCGCTAGCGTGGACAAAAACATTCAGTACTTC.

V usage is TRBV29-1 and J usage is TRBJ1-2; weak D call: TRBD1 (6 bases). Germline values: CDR1 SQVTM, CDR2 ANQGSEA. The V end lost 7 bases, the J end lost 4 bases, and 10 bases lay between the germline ends. The CDR3 loop spans 11 amino acids. The CDR3 loop is CSATGPYGYTF. The CDR3, as DNA: TGCAGCGCTACAGGGCCCTATGGCTACACCTTC.